Shown below are 13 T cell receptor beta chains from a single sample sequenced in a study of blood T cells in healthy people across ages. Then a second PCR, running roughly 7 to 11 cycles, was carried out with a sample-barcoded 5' primer and a J-beta primer mix. TCRdb reanalysed the 5' RACE reads using MiXCR and keeps one entry per CDR3 protein. The sample has 1.5 million to 2 million distinct CDR3 sequences, approximately 28% seen once. Source material: blood. The receptors were sampled from a woman under 40 in good health.

This clonotype has a handful of counts. The chain couples TRBV6-2 or TRBV6-3 to TRBJ2-3; D not resolved. The CDR3 has 13 residues. Looked up from germline, CDR1 is MNHEY and CDR2 is SVGEGT. Trimming cost V 6 bases and J 2 bases, with 9 bases left between them. Here the CDR3 reads CASRAGITDTQYF. Written as DNA, the CDR3 is TGTGCCAGCAGGGCTGGGATCACAGATACGCAGTATTTT.

The rearrangement joins TRBV2 to TRBJ2-5; no clear D gene. The J call is uncertain, as TRBJ2-7 better fits the DNA end. CDR3 length: 14 amino acids. Germline V gene data show CDR1 as SNHLY and CDR2 as FYNNEI. CDR3 loop: CASRAEVLPDEQYF. The CDR3 DNA sequence: TGTGCCAGCAGGGCTGAAGTCTTACCCGACGAGCAGTACTTC.

With respect to this clonotype: A much larger clone is a single base away; this may be a read error. Because the CDR3 is missing its conserved closing phenylalanine or tryptophan, this is likely a read error. This chain uses TRBV5-6 with TRBJ2-7; D not resolved. Germline CDR1 and CDR2: SGHDT and YYEEEE. The CDR3 loop spans 14 amino acids. V was shortened by 3 bases and J by 2 bases, with 12 bases between the two germline ends. The CDR3 reads CASSSQTRAYEQYC. The CDR3 DNA follows: TGTGCCAGCAGCTCTCAGACTCGAGCCTACGAGCAGTACTGC.

The sample holds a few counts of this clonotype. The V and J genes are TRBV12-3 or TRBV12-4 and TRBJ2-4; 9 nucleotides match TRBD2. The length of the CDR3 is 11 residues. V lost 6 bases to trimming and J lost 15 bases; unmatched junction nucleotides: 6. CDR3 coding DNA: TGTGCCAGCAGGCTAGCGGGGTATCGGTACTTC. It codes for CASRLAGYRYF.

The chain carries TRBV3-1 and TRBJ2-7; TRBD2 is a possible D gene (6 bases). V was clipped by 4 bases and J by 2 bases, with 24 bases between them. The germline V gene has CDR1 LGHDT and CDR2 YNNKEL (reference sequence). The CDR3 is made up of 18 amino acids. CDR3 amino acids: CASSPPGASAPKTYEQYF. The CDR3 DNA reads TGTGCCAGCAGCCCCCCCGGGGCTAGCGCTCCGAAAACCTACGAGCAGTACTTC.

The CDR3 bases are TGTGCCAGCAGTTATATCTCGTCAAGTCGGGGGCCACCCACCGGGGAGCTGTTTTTT. It yields the protein CASSYISSSRGPPTGELFF. The rearrangement joins TRBV6-5 to TRBJ2-2; TRBD1 or TRBD2 may be the D gene (6 bases each). This CDR3 has 19 amino acids. Germline assignment: CDR1 MNHEY and CDR2 SVGAGI. V dropped 3 bases and J dropped 4 bases, with 24 bases sitting between them.

At least ten counts were recorded for this clonotype. The CDR3 DNA follows: TGTGCCATCAGTGAAGATCCGGTGGGAGCGGCCGAGCAGTACTTC. Translated, it gives CAISEDPVGAAEQYF. J is TRBJ2-7 and V is TRBV10-3; the D gene is possibly TRBD2 (5 bases). CDR3 length equals 15 residues. From germline, CDR1 is ENHRY and CDR2 SYGVKD. Trimming removed 3 bases from V and 6 bases from J, with 18 bases in between.

This sequence joins TRBV3-1 and TRBJ2-7; D unclear. This CDR3 contains 15 residues. V was pared by 4 bases and J by 2 bases, with 15 bases between. CDR1 is LGHDT, CDR2 YNNKEL, per germline (reference sequence). The CDR3 region is CASSPTTEFTYEQYF. The DNA for the CDR3 is TGTGCCAGCAGCCCAACAACCGAATTCACCTACGAGCAGTACTTC.

J is TRBJ1-2 and V is TRBV29-1, with D possibly being TRBD1 (5 bases). The germline V gene encodes CDR1 SQVTM and CDR2 ANQGSEA. The CDR3 has 12 amino acids. Trimming removed 2 bases from V and 4 bases from J, with 8 bases in between. As DNA, the CDR3 is TGCAGCGTTGAAACAGGACTCTATGGCTACACCTTC. Translated, it gives CSVETGLYGYTF. Together with reference TRBV29-1 and TRBJ1-2, the CDR3 gives the full variable domain: SAVISQKPSRDICQRGTSLTIQCQVDSQVTMMFWYRQQPGQSLTLIATANQGSEATYESGFVIDKFPISRPNLTFSTLTVSNMSPEDSSIYLCSVETGLYGYTFGSGTRLTVV.

The chain carries TRBV5-1 and TRBJ1-1, with TRBD1 as a possible D gene (5 bases). The CDR3 covers 16 residues. V lost 0 bases to trimming and J lost 3 bases, with 15 bases between them. Germline-derived CDR1 and CDR2 are SGHRS and YFSETQ. DNA for the CDR3: TGCGCCAGCAGCTTGGGGGTGACAGTGAGTGACACTGAAGCTTTCTTT. Its translation is CASSLGVTVSDTEAFF.

The chain links TRBV28 to TRBJ2-3, with 10 bases lining up with TRBD2. Germline loops: CDR1 MDHEN, CDR2 SYDVKM. V was clipped by 3 bases and J by 5 bases; unmatched bases: 8. The CDR3 sequence is 16 residues long. DNA of the CDR3: TGTGCCAGCAGTTTGGGGGGAGCGGGGGGGCGAGATACGCAGTATTTT. This encodes CASSLGGAGGRDTQYF.

V gene TRBV27 combines with J gene TRBJ2-7; 9 bases map to TRBD2. J gave up 3 bases and V 3 bases, and 3 bases lay outside the gene matches. CDR1 MNHEY and CDR2 SMNVEV come from the germline V gene (reference sequence). The CDR3 is made up of 14 amino acids. DNA of the CDR3: TGTGCCAGCAGTTTTAGCGGGAGCTACTACGAGCAGTACTTC. It translates to CASSFSGSYYEQYF.

This chain uses TRBV4-2 with TRBJ2-1; possible D gene TRBD2, 7 bases. V was cut by 0 bases and J by 10 bases, with 13 bases left in between. Per the germline V gene, CDR1 is LGHNA and CDR2 is YNFKEQ. The CDR3 totals 14 residues. The CDR3 loop is CASSQEKGGYEQFF. CDR3 nucleotides: TGTGCCAGCAGCCAAGAGAAGGGGGGGTACGAGCAGTTCTTC.